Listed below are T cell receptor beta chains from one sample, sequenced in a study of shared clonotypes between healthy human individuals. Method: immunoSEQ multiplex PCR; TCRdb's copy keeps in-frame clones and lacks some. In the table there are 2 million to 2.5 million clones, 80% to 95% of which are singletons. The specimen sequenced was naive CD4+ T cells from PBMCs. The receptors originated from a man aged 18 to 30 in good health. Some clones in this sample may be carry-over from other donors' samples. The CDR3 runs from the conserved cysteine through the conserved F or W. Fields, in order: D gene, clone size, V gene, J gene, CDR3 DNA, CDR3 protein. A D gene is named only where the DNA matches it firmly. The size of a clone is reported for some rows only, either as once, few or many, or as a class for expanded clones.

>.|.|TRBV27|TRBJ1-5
TGTGCCAGCAGTTTAGTGGGCAAGGGGCCCCAGCATTTT
CASSLVGKGPQHF
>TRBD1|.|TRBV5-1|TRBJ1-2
TGCGCCAGCAGCTTGGCCGGTGAGACAGGGAGGGGCGGCTACACCTTC
CASSLAGETGRGGYTF
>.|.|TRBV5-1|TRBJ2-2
TGCGCCAGCTCTTCTATACAGGAGAACACCGGGGAGCTGTTTTTT
CASSSIQENTGELFF
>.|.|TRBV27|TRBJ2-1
TGTGCCAGCAGTGTCCTTCGCCAACCGGCCATACCTTACAATGAGCAGTTCTTC
CASSVLRQPAIPYNEQFF
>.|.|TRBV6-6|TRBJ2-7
TGTGCCAGCAGAAAGTCCTACGAGCAGTACTTC
CASRKSYEQYF
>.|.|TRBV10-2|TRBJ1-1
TGCGCCAGCAGTGTGGCAGCGAACACTGAAGCTTTCTTT
CASSVAANTEAFF
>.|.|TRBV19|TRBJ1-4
TGTGCCAGTAGTCGGACCGTGGGGGTAGGGGAAAAACTGTTTTTT
CASSRTVGVGEKLFF
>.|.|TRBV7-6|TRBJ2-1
TGTGCCAGCAGCCCAACTGGGGGGACGGGAGTATATGAGCAGTTCTTC
CASSPTGGTGVYEQFF
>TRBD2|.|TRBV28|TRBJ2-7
TGTGCCAGCAATCTAGCGGGAGGACGTTACGAGCAGTACTTC
CASNLAGGRYEQYF
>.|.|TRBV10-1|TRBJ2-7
TGCGCCAGCAGTGGAGTCAGGGGCCCCTACGAGCAGTACTTC
CASSGVRGPYEQYF
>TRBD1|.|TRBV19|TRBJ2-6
TGTGCCAGTAGTATCGGGGGACAGGTCACCTCTGGGGCCAACGTCCTGACTTTC
CASSIGGQVTSGANVLTF
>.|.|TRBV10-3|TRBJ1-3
TGTGCCATCAGTGAGGGGGTTGGAAACACCATATATTTT
CAISEGVGNTIYF
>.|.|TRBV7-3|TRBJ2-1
TGTGCCAGCAGCTTAAGGGGCACCAATGAGCAGTTCTTC
CASSLRGTNEQFF
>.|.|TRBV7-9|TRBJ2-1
TGTGCCAGCAGCACAGGGAGTGGGGCTGAGCAGTTCTTC
CASSTGSGAEQFF
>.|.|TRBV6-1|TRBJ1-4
TGTGCCAGCAGTGAACAGCACAGGGCAACTAATGAAAAACTGTTTTTT
CASSEQHRATNEKLFF
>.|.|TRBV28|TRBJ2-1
TGTGCCAGCCTAGAGGGGGGAGGGTCGGGGAATGAGCAGTTCTTC
CASLEGGGSGNEQFF
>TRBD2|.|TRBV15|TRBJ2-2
TGTGCCACCAGCATAGGACTAGCGGGAGGCACCGGGGAGCTGTTTTTT
CATSIGLAGGTGELFF
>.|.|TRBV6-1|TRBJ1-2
TGTGCCAGCAGTCGAGACAGAAACTATGGCTACACCTTC
CASSRDRNYGYTF
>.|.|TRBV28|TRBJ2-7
TGTGCCAGCAAGTTGTGGGGGACTTCTGGGGAGCAGTACTTC
CASKLWGTSGEQYF
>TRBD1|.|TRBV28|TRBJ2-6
TGTGCCAGCAGTCCTCCGGGGGACAGGGTGCTCTCTGGGGCCAACGTCCTGACTTTC
CASSPPGDRVLSGANVLTF
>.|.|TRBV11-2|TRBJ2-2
TGTGCCAGCAGCTTATATCGGCGCGGAAACACCGGGGAGCTGTTTTTT
CASSLYRRGNTGELFF
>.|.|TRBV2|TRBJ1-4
TGTGCCAGTTCGCTGGCTAATGAAAAACTGTTTTTT
CASSLANEKLFF
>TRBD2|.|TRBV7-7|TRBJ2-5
TGTGCCAGCAGCTGGGCGGGAGGCGAGACCCAGTACTTC
CASSWAGGETQYF
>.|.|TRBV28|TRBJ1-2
TGTGCCAGCAGCCGGGTTGGCTATGGCTACACCTTC
CASSRVGYGYTF
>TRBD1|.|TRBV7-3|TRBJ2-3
TGTGCCAGCAGCTTGGGGCAGGGGGCAAGGGATACGCAGTATTTT
CASSLGQGARDTQYF
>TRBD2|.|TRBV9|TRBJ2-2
TGTGCCAGCAGCGTAGACCTAGCGGACACCGGGGAGCTGTTTTTT
CASSVDLADTGELFF
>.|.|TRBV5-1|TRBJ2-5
TGCGCCAGCAGCTTGGGCATTAAAATGGGGGAGACCCAGTACTTC
CASSLGIKMGETQYF
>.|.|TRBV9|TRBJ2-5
TGTGCCAGCAGCGGCCCCTACCGAGAGACCCAGTACTTC
CASSGPYRETQYF
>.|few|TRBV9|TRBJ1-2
TGTGCCAGCAGCGTGGGCGTCTATGGCTACACCTTC
CASSVGVYGYTF
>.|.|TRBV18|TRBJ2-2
TGTGCCAGCTCACCAGGTACCGGGCACACCGGGGAGCTGTTTTTT
CASSPGTGHTGELFF
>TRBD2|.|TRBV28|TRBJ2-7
TGTGCCAGCACCCCGGATGGGAGGGCCGAGCAGTACTTC
CASTPDGRAEQYF
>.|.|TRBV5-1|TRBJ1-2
TGCGCCAGCAGCTTGGGGTCCACTCCGGGATTGGATGGCTACACCTTC
CASSLGSTPGLDGYTF
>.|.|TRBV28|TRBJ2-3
TGTGCCAGCAGTTTAGTGGGAGACTACGGGGATACGCAGTATTTT
CASSLVGDYGDTQYF
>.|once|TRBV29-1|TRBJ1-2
TGCAGTGCAATGAGCGGAGCTAACTATGGCTACACCTTC
CSAMSGANYGYTF
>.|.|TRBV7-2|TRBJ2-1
TGTGCCAGTAGCTTAGAGGGGATCCGGGAGCAGTTCTTC
CASSLEGIREQFF
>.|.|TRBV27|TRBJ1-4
TGTGCCAGCAGTTTATCGATCCTGGGCAGGGCAGGTGAAAAACTGTTTTTT
CASSLSILGRAGEKLFF
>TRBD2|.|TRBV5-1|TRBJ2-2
TGCGCCAGCAGCTTGGCGAGCGGGAGCACCGGGGAGCTGTTTTTT
CASSLASGSTGELFF
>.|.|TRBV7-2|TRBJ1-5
TGTGCCAGCAGCTTAACGGGATCGCACCGGAGCAATCAGCCCCAGCATTTT
CASSLTGSHRSNQPQHF
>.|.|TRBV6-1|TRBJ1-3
TGTGCCAGCATTGCACCGGGCACTGGAAACACCATATATTTT
CASIAPGTGNTIYF
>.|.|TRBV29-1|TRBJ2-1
TGCAGCGTTGAAGGGGGCAGGGGCTACAATGAGCAGTTCTTC
CSVEGGRGYNEQFF
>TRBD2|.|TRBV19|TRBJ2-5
TGTGCCAGTAGTACCCTAGCGGGAGGCCCGGGGGAGACCCAGTACTTC
CASSTLAGGPGETQYF
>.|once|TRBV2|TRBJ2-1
TGTGCCAGCAAGAGCTCTCTTTTCTACAATGAGCAGTTCTTC
CASKSSLFYNEQFF
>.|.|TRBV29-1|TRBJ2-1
TGCAGCGTTGAAGGGGCAGCCTACAATGAGCAGTTCTTC
CSVEGAAYNEQFF
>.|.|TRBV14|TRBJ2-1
TGTGCCAGCAGCCAAGATCAGGGGTATGGGGAGCAGTTCTTC
CASSQDQGYGEQFF
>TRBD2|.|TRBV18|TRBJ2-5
TGTGCCAGCTCACCAACCTTAGCGGGGGGGCAAGAGACCCAGTACTTC
CASSPTLAGGQETQYF